This T cell receptor (beta chain) stems from a study of cytomegalovirus exposure and HLA in healthy donors. Whole-study results and caveats: Previously analyzed data showed that most TCR beta V segments were productive at a frequency of about 87% or about 30%. In a later analysis, compared with equally common non-associated chains, HLA-associated beta chains were more expanded.

Turning to this clone: Its antigen is currently unknown.

Primers for the PCR totalled 60 Vbeta and 13 Jbeta. Sequencing was performed with immunoSEQ multiplex PCR; in TCRdb, only in-frame clones are kept and a portion is missing. Of 150,000 to 200,000 clones in the sample, approximately 75% were seen once. The CDR3 length is 16 residues. The germline V gene encodes CDR1 SGHTA and CDR2 FQGNSA. The V gene lost 1 base and the J gene lost 6 bases, with 16 bases spanning the gap. The sample taken for sequencing was PBMCs. The chain combines TRBV7-2 with TRBJ1-5; possible D gene TRBD1, 5 bases. This clonotype was obtained from a middle-aged man in good health and CMV-seropositive. CDR3 nucleotide sequence: TGTGCCAGCAGCTTAGAGGGCAGGGTGACCTCTCAGCCCCAGCATTTT. Amino acid sequence: CASSLEGRVTSQPQHF.